This TCR beta chain was sequenced in a study of shared clonotypes between healthy human individuals. Terminally differentiated effector memory CD45RA+ cells were excluded by CCR7 positive selection of CD45RO-negative cells. V was trimmed by 4 bases and J by 4 bases, leaving 18 bases between them. The CDR3 spans 15 residues. CDR1 is SGHRS, CDR2 YFSETQ, per germline. Assay: immunoSEQ multiplex PCR; the TCRdb copy retains only in-frame clones and omits some. The table shows a few million clones, with just under 95% occurring only once. The V gene is TRBV5-1, the J gene TRBJ2-7; possibly TRBD1 or TRBD2 for D (5 bases each). The material sequenced was naive CD8+ T cells from PBMCs. This sequence was found in a man between 18 and 35 years old in good health. Some clones in this sample may be carry-over from other donors' samples. The CDR3 DNA is TGCGCCAGCAGCGGCTGGGGGACGGAAGAGTACGAGCAGTACTTC. Encoded protein: CASSGWGTEEYEQYF.